Following are 27 T cell receptor beta chains from one sample sequenced in a study of Graves' ophthalmopathy and Graves' hyperthyroidism (dated by TCRdb to the late 2010s). Instrument on record: Illumina HiSeq 2000. For repertoire sequencing, TCR beta CDR3 regions were amplified from RNA transcripts. The first round of RT-PCR was done with HTBI primers and the Qiagen OneStep RT-PCR kit, and was followed by a second round of multiplex PCR, then size selection and purification. TCRdb ran its own pipeline on the public reads, namely fastp trimming at Q25 and MiXCR clone calling, and kept in-frame beta chains. When rows share a CDR3 protein, they turn into one entry using the most common DNA and genes. Present in this sample are about 620,000 distinct CDR3 sequences, approximately 22% of which were seen just once. More than 5.5% of the sample is in the top ten clones. Source material: peripheral blood. The receptors were sampled from a woman aged 18-29 years with stable Graves' hyperthyroidism. Some clones in this sample may be carry-over from other donors' samples. Donor details come from another sample of the same person, matched by shared clones.

This clonotype has at least ten counts. The rearrangement joins TRBV15 to TRBJ1-1; D gene unclear. Germline CDR1 and CDR2: LNHNV and YYDKDF (reference sequence). The CDR3 contains 14 residues. Trimming pared 4 bases from V and 0 bases from J, leaving 9 bases between. This chain's CDR3 is CATSIDVLNTEAFF. The CDR3 DNA is TGTGCCACCAGCATTGATGTTTTGAACACTGAAGCTTTCTTT.

The chain joins TRBV24-1 to TRBJ2-5; 9 bases are a match to TRBD2. With 6 bases clipped from V and 5 bases from J, the junction kept 9 bases outside the gene matches. This CDR3 region has 15 residues. Per the germline V gene, CDR1 is KGHDR and CDR2 is SFDVKD. The CDR3 DNA is TGTGCCACCAGTTTGGCTAGCGGGAAAGGGGAGACCCAGTACTTC. This gives the protein CATSLASGKGETQYF.

This rearrangement joins TRBV3-1 to TRBJ2-7; TRBD1 aligns across 8 bases. Germline V gene data show CDR1 as LGHDT and CDR2 as YNNKEL (reference sequence). V trimming: 5 bases; J trimming: 2 bases; junction bases outside the gene matches: 8. The CDR3 is made up of 15 amino acids. The CDR3 sequence is CASSLRTGTAYEQYF. CDR3 nucleotide sequence: TGTGCCAGCAGCTTACGGACAGGGACTGCCTACGAGCAGTACTTC.

The chain links TRBV10-3 to TRBJ2-2; D is perhaps TRBD1 or TRBD2 (5 bases each). Germline V gene lookup returns CDR1 ENHRY and CDR2 SYGVKD. The ends were cut back, 10 bases at V and 7 bases at J, with 16 bases in the middle. The CDR3 covers 13 residues. The CDR3 DNA follows: TGTGCCACCTCTGGGGGAGATAACGGGGAGCTGTTTTTT. Its protein product is CATSGGDNGELFF.

This chain uses TRBV11-2 with TRBJ1-6; weak D call: TRBD1 (5 bases). The CDR3 length is 19 residues. Trimming took off 0 bases at V and 2 bases at J, with 17 bases between the two ends. Germline CDR1 reads SGHAT; CDR2 reads FQNNGV. The CDR3 spells CASSLESWGGTPYNSPLHF. The DNA of the CDR3 is TGTGCCAGCAGCTTAGAAAGCTGGGGGGGGACGCCCTATAATTCACCCCTCCACTTT.

This clonotype was observed a handful of times. The gene calls are TRBV6-4 and TRBJ2-5, with D uncertain. Per the germline V gene, CDR1 is MRHNA and CDR2 is SNTAGT. Trimming took off 4 bases at V and 2 bases at J, with 8 bases between the two ends. The CDR3 is 13 residues long. The CDR3 DNA sequence: TGTGCCAGCAGTGGAAGCGTGCAAGAGACCCAGTACTTC. This translates into CASSGSVQETQYF.

Ten or more counts support this clonotype. V gene TRBV3-1 combines with J gene TRBJ1-1; D is uncertain. The CDR3 runs 16 residues. The germline CDR1 and CDR2 sequences are LGHDT and YNNKEL (reference sequence). V was trimmed by 4 bases and J by 1 base, leaving 16 bases between them. This CDR3 is CASSPPGTVGNTEAFF. CDR3 bases: TGTGCCAGCAGCCCCCCAGGCACCGTAGGGAACACTGAAGCTTTCTTT.

There are many counts of this clonotype. This sequence joins TRBV28 and TRBJ1-5, with 10 bases matching TRBD1. Germline loops: CDR1 MDHEN, CDR2 SYDVKM. V shed 10 bases and J 3 bases; nucleotides not matched to a gene: 15. CDR3 length equals 17 residues. The CDR3 is CATIPNPGTGVNQPQHF. The CDR3 DNA reads TGTGCCACTATTCCCAACCCCGGGACAGGGGTCAATCAGCCCCAGCATTTT.

This clonotype was counted at least ten times. CDR3 DNA sequence: TGTGCCAGCAGCGTAGGACCGGGGGCGGAACCGTACGAGCAGTACTTC. It codes for CASSVGPGAEPYEQYF. The chain carries TRBV9 and TRBJ2-7; tentatively, D is TRBD1 or TRBD2 (6 bases each). V shed 0 bases and J shed 4 bases, with 17 bases lying between them. CDR1 and CDR2 (germline): SGDLS, YYNGEE. This CDR3 comprises 16 residues.

This clonotype showed up many times. The CDR3 bases are TGTGCCAGCAGTTTCGCCGGGACAGGGGCAGGCTACGAGCAGTACTTC. Protein sequence: CASSFAGTGAGYEQYF. The V gene is TRBV27, the J gene TRBJ2-7; TRBD1 agrees at 10 bases. V lost 3 bases, J lost 3 bases, and 8 bases stayed unmatched. The CDR3 has 16 amino acids. CDR1 MNHEY and CDR2 SMNVEV come from the germline V gene (reference sequence).

In this sample, this clonotype turned up many times. The J gene is TRBJ2-5, the V gene TRBV14, with TRBD1 matching 8 bases. Germline V CDR1 and CDR2: SGHDN, FVKESK. The junction had 3 bases not matched to a gene; V was cut back by 1 base and J by 5 bases. This CDR3 is built from 14 residues. CDR3 nucleotides: TGTGCCAGCAGCCAAGCGGGACAGGAGGAGACCCAGTACTTC. Its translation is CASSQAGQEETQYF.

The genes are TRBV6-1 and TRBJ1-3; D possibly corresponds to TRBD1 (5 bases). CDR1 MNHNS and CDR2 SASEGT come from the germline V gene. V was cut by 7 bases and J by 5 bases, with 15 bases left in between. The CDR3 spans 14 residues. CDR3 residues: CASIPGRFRNTIYF. The DNA for the CDR3 is TGTGCCAGCATCCCAGGGCGTTTTCGAAACACCATATATTTT.

There are many counts of this clonotype. The CDR3 sequence: CASTLVSGNQPQHF. The DNA of the CDR3 is TGTGCCAGCACCCTAGTCTCGGGGAATCAGCCCCAGCATTTT. The chain has TRBV6-5 and TRBJ1-5; D call uncertain. The V gene's germline CDR1 is MNHEY and CDR2 SVGAGI. The CDR3 runs to 14 residues. Deletions cut 7 bases from V and 4 bases from J, with 14 bases between.

This clonotype was counted many times. This chain links TRBV29-1 with TRBJ1-3; D gene ambiguous. Trimming shortened V by 7 bases and J by 0 bases, and 13 bases separated the two germline ends. The V gene's germline CDR1 is SQVTM and CDR2 ANQGSEA. The CDR3 has 14 amino acids. CDR3 amino acids: CSATDSNSGNTIYF. CDR3 DNA: TGCAGCGCCACGGACTCTAACTCTGGAAACACCATATATTTT. Complete variable domain (other parts from reference TRBV29-1 and TRBJ1-3): SAVISQKPSRDICQRGTSLTIQCQVDSQVTMMFWYRQQPGQSLTLIATANQGSEATYESGFVIDKFPISRPNLTFSTLTVSNMSPEDSSIYLCSATDSNSGNTIYFGEGSWLTVV.

This clonotype has ten or more counts. The chain employs TRBV28 and TRBJ2-7, with a weak D call TRBD1 (6 bases). This CDR3 is 14 amino acids long. V was shortened by 5 bases and J by 5 bases, with 16 bases between the two germline ends. Per the germline V gene, CDR1 is MDHEN and CDR2 is SYDVKM. CDR3 residues: CASSPRQEVHEQYF. Here the CDR3 DNA reads TGTGCCAGCAGTCCAAGACAGGAGGTCCACGAGCAGTACTTC.

This clonotype was detected many times. The gene calls are TRBV5-1 and TRBJ1-3; D is perhaps TRBD1 (5 bases). The CDR3 consists of 15 residues. V dropped 4 bases and J dropped 2 bases, with 13 bases sitting between them. Germline V lookup: CDR1 SGHRS, CDR2 YFSETQ. As DNA, the CDR3 is TGCGCCAGCAGCCTTGGGACGTTCACTGGAAACACCATATATTTT. Translated, it gives CASSLGTFTGNTIYF. The whole variable domain, remainder taken from reference TRBV5-1 and TRBJ1-3, is KAGVTQTPRYLIKTRGQQVTLSCSPISGHRSVSWYQQTPGQGLQFLFEYFSETQRNKGNFPGRFSGRQFSNSRSEMNVSTLELGDSALYLCASSLGTFTGNTIYFGEGSWLTVV.

The chain recombines TRBV6-1 with TRBJ1-2; 7 nucleotides align to TRBD1. The germline gives CDR1 MNHNS, CDR2 SASEGT. The CDR3 is made up of 13 amino acids. Unmatched junction bases numbered 9, after V lost 7 bases and J lost 7 bases. This CDR3 reads CASTRGVEGGYTF. CDR3 DNA: TGTGCCAGCACCAGGGGGGTAGAGGGTGGCTACACCTTC.

This clonotype appeared many times. The chain carries TRBV12-3 or TRBV12-4 and TRBJ2-7, with D unclear. The CDR3 is 13 amino acids. Trimming took 1 base from V and 3 from J, leaving 7 bases between them. DNA for the CDR3: TGTGCCAGCAGTTTAGACGGGCTCTACGAGCAGTACTTC. It specifies CASSLDGLYEQYF.

This clonotype was detected ten times or more. J is TRBJ2-7 and V is TRBV12-3 or TRBV12-4; possibly TRBD1 for D (6 bases). V shed 7 bases and J shed 0 bases, with 16 bases lying between them. The CDR3 spans 15 residues. In DNA, the CDR3 is TGTGCCAGCAATTTCAGGGGATTAGACTCCTACGAGCAGTACTTC. Its translation: CASNFRGLDSYEQYF.

There are many counts of this clonotype. The gene calls are TRBV27 and TRBJ1-2; 10 bases fit TRBD1. The germline gives CDR1 MNHEY, CDR2 SMNVEV (reference sequence). This CDR3 is built from 15 residues. J lost 7 bases, V lost 1 base, and 6 bases had no gene match. The CDR3 here is CASSLFGGTGVGYTF. CDR3 DNA sequence: TGTGCCAGCAGTTTATTTGGCGGGACAGGGGTTGGCTACACCTTC.

This clonotype was observed many times. The chain combines TRBV12-3 or TRBV12-4 with TRBJ1-5, with 8 bases that match TRBD1. The junction had 5 bases not matched to a gene; V was cut back by 0 bases and J by 1 base. CDR3 length: 17 amino acids. The CDR3 spells CASSLARTGNSNQPQHF. The DNA for the CDR3 is TGTGCCAGCAGTTTAGCCCGGACAGGGAACAGCAATCAGCCCCAGCATTTT.

The chain recombines TRBV3-1 with TRBJ2-7, with 7 bases fitting TRBD2. The ends lost 4 bases at V and 0 bases at J; junction bases unmatched: 6. This CDR3 is built from 15 residues. CDR1 and CDR2 from the germline V gene are LGHDT and YNNKEL (reference sequence). The CDR3 loop reads CASSPQAGRSYEQYF. CDR3 sequence (DNA): TGTGCCAGCAGCCCCCAAGCGGGACGCTCCTACGAGCAGTACTTC.

V and J are TRBV19 and TRBJ1-5, with a weak D call TRBD1 (5 bases). Trimming stripped 6 bases from V and 0 bases from J, with 12 bases between. The CDR3 contains 15 residues. Germline V gene data show CDR1 as LNHDA and CDR2 as SQIVND (reference sequence). CDR3 loop: CASSPDSGSNQPQHF. In DNA, the CDR3 is TGTGCCAGTAGCCCCGACAGTGGTAGCAATCAGCCCCAGCATTTT. Variable domain in full (rest from reference TRBV19 and TRBJ1-5): DGGITQSPKYLFRKEGQNVTLSCEQNLNHDAMYWYRQDPGQGLRLIYYSQIVNDFQKGDIAEGYSVSREKKESFPLTVTSAQKNPTAFYLCASSPDSGSNQPQHFGDGTRLSIL.

The chain uses TRBV7-6 and TRBJ2-5, with D possibly being TRBD1 (5 bases). The CDR3 has 13 amino acids. Germline CDR1 is SGHVS and CDR2 is FNYEAQ. Trimming cost V 7 bases and J 2 bases, with 11 bases left between them. The CDR3 DNA reads TGTGCCAGCAACAGAAGACAGCAAGAGACCCAGTACTTC. Translating gives CASNRRQQETQYF.

This clonotype was detected many times. The chain's CDR3 is CASSPPEGYEQYF. In DNA form, the CDR3 reads TGTGCCAGCTCACCACCGGAGGGTTACGAGCAGTACTTC. This chain connects TRBV18 to TRBJ2-7, with D possibly matching TRBD2 (6 bases). The CDR3 extends over 13 amino acids. V was trimmed by 0 bases and J by 4 bases, leaving 7 bases between them. Germline V gives CDR1 KGHSH, CDR2 LQKENI.

The gene calls are TRBV6-1 and TRBJ2-7, with TRBD1 as a possible D gene (6 bases). Germline assignment: CDR1 MNHNS and CDR2 SASEGT. With 6 bases removed from V and 1 base from J, the gap between germline ends came to 10 bases. CDR3 size: 13 residues. The CDR3 spells CASRNQGSYEQYF. The CDR3 coding sequence is TGTGCCAGCAGAAATCAGGGGTCCTACGAGCAGTACTTC.

This clonotype showed up many times. The chain recombines TRBV13 with TRBJ1-2; a weak D match, TRBD1 (6 bases). V was clipped by 5 bases and J by 5 bases, with 33 bases between them. The CDR3 has 20 residues. Germline CDR1 and CDR2: PRHDT and FYEKMQ (reference sequence). The CDR3 here is CASSPIPGHFIGESGYGYTF. In DNA, the CDR3 is TGTGCCAGCAGCCCCATTCCGGGACATTTTATCGGGGAGTCTGGGTATGGCTACACCTTC.